This T cell receptor (beta chain) was identified in a study of regulatory T cells in long-lasting Graves disease. Study results and caveats: TRBV28, TRBJ1-2 and TRBJ2-5 were favored in persistent disease.

This clonotype was found many times. What it binds is unknown. As for time point: newly diagnosed GD, antithyroid drugs for less than 3 months. The authors made the TCR library using RNA they extracted from PBMCs. Xi'an, China, was home to the endocrinology department that provided patients. V was pared by 4 bases and J by 6 bases, with 5 bases of the junction left unmatched. Germline values: CDR1 SGHRS, CDR2 YFSETQ. The CDR3 loop spans 13 amino acids. Library construction for TCR beta used iRepertoire HTBI primers and Arm-PCR of CDR3 regions. TCRdb fed the multiplex PCR reads into MiXCR, producing one record per CDR3 protein. The profile shows 550,000 to 700,000 distinct CDR3 sequences, 16% of them singletons. The same sample was also used in a study of T cells in Graves' hyperthyroidism and ophthalmopathy. Per that study: Stable Graves' hyperthyroidism denoted no ophthalmopathy progression over 18 months. Blood samples included most of the expanded thyroid clonotypes exceeding 0.001.

The source is a man younger than 35 with Graves disease. Sequencing was performed on peripheral blood mononuclear cells (PBMCs), taken at new diagnosis, from a patient treated with antithyroid drugs. V and J are TRBV5-1 and TRBJ2-3; 7 bases map to TRBD2. CDR3 residues: CASSQTSVDTQYF. The CDR3 DNA follows: TGCGCCAGCAGCCAAACTAGCGTGGATACGCAGTATTTT.